This TCR beta chain was retrieved from a study of cytomegalovirus exposure and HLA in healthy donors (dated by TCRdb to the late 2010s). At the level of the whole study: According to a later analysis, the 120 or so validation repertoires were produced on the same platform as the 700 or so repertoires of the first cohort. A separate validation cohort of more than 100 different subjects was used in addition to the roughly 720-subject first cohort. To predict cytomegalovirus infection status, the study brought together high-throughput TCR immunosequencing, statistical association of individual TCRs with disease status, and machine learning. The study aimed to test whether cataloging public T cell receptors could reveal signatures of past pathogen exposure.

Libraries were made using the immunoSEQ multiplex PCR assay. In the authors' own workflow: A statistical classification framework was built to diagnose cytomegalovirus status from the catalog of TCR beta chain sequences. TCRdb re-hosts the immuneACCESS table, in-frame sequences only. Its copies lack some clones; in the studies checked, an unresolved V gene accounts for under half of them, and the cause for the rest is not known. For V, J and clone size, that table is used; D and trimming come from the DNA. This sample comprises about 73,000 clones, about 94% of them detected only once. Of the sample, approximately 0.93% is held by the ten largest clones. The donors were included in the validation cohort of approximately 130 subjects, a group kept apart from the roughly 670-subject first cohort. General conclusions and limits of the study: In both the original and validation cohorts, the classifier was reported to diagnose cytomegalovirus status with high specificity and sensitivity. A few of the identified cytomegalovirus-associated TCR beta chains were confirmed in vitro to be specific for cytomegalovirus antigens. It was suggested by the authors that the approach could potentially be generalized to other disease states and immunological phenotypes. Of the cluster scores, approximately 95% were above 0 in a later analysis, which found that TCRs clustered in the first cohort also tended to co-occur in the 90 to 150 validation repertoires. A later analysis had no HLA typing for the validation cohort, so co-occurrence there was scored across all 130 or so repertoires. While some public TCRs were present in many individuals, most TCR sequences turned up only very rarely across donors. The study listed 150 to 200 TCR beta chains as associated with cytomegalovirus.

Taken from cysteine to phenylalanine, the CDR3 has 14 residues. Only the CDR3 DNA is retained, 42 bases long and in frame from the first base. V lost 5 bases and J lost 1 base, and the count of bases not matched to a germline gene is 3. The germline V gene provides CDR1 SGHRS and CDR2 YFSETQ. A word on this clone: The target of this receptor is not known. No base-level quality is on record; no much larger clone is a single base apart.

The rearranged segments are TRBV5-1 and TRBJ1-1; 9 nucleotides in the junction match TRBD1. The specimen was PBMCs. This receptor was taken from a woman under 30 in good health and CMV-seronegative. The base sequence is TGCGCCAGCAGGGAGGGACAGGGGAACACTGAAGCTTTCTTT. Translated, this is CASREGQGNTEAFF.